The 11 T cell receptor beta chains below come from one sample, sequenced in a study of shared clonotypes between healthy human individuals. Here immunoSEQ multiplex PCR was the method, and the copy in TCRdb shows in-frame clones only, minus some. Altogether about 2.4 million clones are present, 90% to 95% being singletons, with the ten largest covering around 0.4%. Sequences were obtained from naive CD4+ T cells from PBMCs. The subset denotes: CD45RA+ positively selected. The receptors were gathered from a man between 18 and 35 years old in good health. Some clones in this sample may be carry-over from other donors' samples.

CDR3 loop: CASSIGRAYEQYF. CDR3 coding DNA: TGTGCCAGTAGTATAGGGAGGGCCTACGAGCAGTACTTC. This chain links TRBV19 with TRBJ2-7; D is perhaps TRBD2 (6 bases). This CDR3 comprises 13 residues. The germline V gene encodes CDR1 LNHDA and CDR2 SQIVND (reference sequence). The V and J ends lost 1 base and 2 bases respectively, with 6 bases between them.

The CDR3 DNA follows: TGCAGCGTGCGGGTTTGGGAGACCCAGTACTTC. This gives the protein CSVRVWETQYF. This rearrangement joins TRBV29-1 to TRBJ2-5; tentatively, D is TRBD2 (5 bases). The length of the CDR3 is 11 residues. From germline, CDR1 is SQVTM and CDR2 ANQGSEA. Trimming pared 6 bases from V and 5 bases from J, leaving 10 bases between.

Points on this clone: Additional DNA sequences in this sample encode the identical CDR3. The gene calls are TRBV18 and TRBJ1-3; no clear D. CDR1 KGHSH and CDR2 LQKENI come from the germline V gene. This CDR3 is 15 amino acids long. Trimming removed 2 bases at V and 0 bases at J, with 8 bases between. The CDR3 protein is CASSPSVSSGNTIYF. For the CDR3, the DNA is TGTGCCAGCTCACCATCGGTCTCCTCTGGAAACACCATATATTTT.

This rearrangement joins TRBV7-9 to TRBJ2-1; D is possibly TRBD2 (6 bases). Germline V gene data show CDR1 as SEHNR and CDR2 as FQNEAQ (reference sequence). The germline V and J ends were trimmed by 10 bases and 0 bases, with 16 bases remaining between them. The CDR3 consists of 15 residues. The CDR3: CAIPGGDLSYNEQFF. The CDR3 DNA sequence: TGTGCCATACCAGGCGGGGATCTCTCCTACAATGAGCAGTTCTTC.

This clone was counted a single time. Additional DNA sequences in this sample encode the identical CDR3. The gene calls are TRBV18 and TRBJ2-7, with D tentatively TRBD1 (5 bases). The CDR3 extends over 12 amino acids. Trimming took 3 bases from V and 6 from J, leaving 9 bases between them. Germline values: CDR1 KGHSH, CDR2 LQKENI. The CDR3 loop reads CASSPQGPEQYF. In nucleotides, the CDR3 is TGTGCCAGCTCACCCCAGGGTCCCGAGCAGTACTTC. The full variable domain, its missing parts supplied by reference TRBV18 and TRBJ2-7, is NAGVMQNPRHLVRRRGQEARLRCSPMKGHSHVYWYRQLPEEGLKFMVYLQKENIIDESGMPKERFSAEFPKEGPSILRIQQVVRGDSAAYFCASSPQGPEQYFGPGTRLTVT.

The chain has TRBV18 and TRBJ1-5; TRBD1 matches at 7 bases. The germline CDR1 and CDR2 sequences are KGHSH and LQKENI. V shed 5 bases, J shed 8 bases, and the junction held 6 bases outside the gene matches. CDR3 length: 13 amino acids. The CDR3 here is CASSILDREPQHF. Written as DNA, the CDR3 is TGTGCCAGCTCAATCCTCGACAGGGAGCCCCAGCATTTT. Looking up the rest from reference TRBV18 and TRBJ1-5 gives the full variable domain: NAGVMQNPRHLVRRRGQEARLRCSPMKGHSHVYWYRQLPEEGLKFMVYLQKENIIDESGMPKERFSAEFPKEGPSILRIQQVVRGDSAAYFCASSILDREPQHFGDGTRLSIL.

This chain joins TRBV5-1 and TRBJ1-2; D ambiguous. Germline CDR1 reads SGHRS; CDR2 reads YFSETQ. The ends were cut back, 4 bases at V and 0 bases at J, with 10 bases in the middle. The CDR3 is 14 amino acids. The CDR3: CASSPQEPNYGYTF. In DNA, the CDR3 is TGCGCCAGCAGCCCGCAGGAACCTAACTATGGCTACACCTTC.

This clone was seen once. Other nucleotide sequences from this sample produce the same CDR3. The rearrangement joins TRBV5-1 to TRBJ1-1; TRBD1 is a possible D gene (5 bases). The CDR3 contains 15 residues. The germline CDR1 and CDR2 sequences are SGHRS and YFSETQ. Deletions cut 0 bases from V and 0 bases from J, with 9 bases between. Here the CDR3 reads CASSLGGSLNTEAFF. CDR3 in DNA: TGCGCCAGCAGCTTGGGGGGCAGCTTGAACACTGAAGCTTTCTTT.

This clone was detected once. The chain employs TRBV19 and TRBJ1-1; no definite D call. The CDR3 sequence is 14 residues long. Trimming removed 6 bases from V and 0 bases from J, with 11 bases in between. In germline, CDR1 is LNHDA, CDR2 SQIVND (reference sequence). CDR3 nucleotide sequence: TGTGCCAGTAGCGCACAGAGAATGAACACTGAAGCTTTCTTT. Amino acids: CASSAQRMNTEAFF.

The chain employs TRBV7-8 and TRBJ2-1; TRBD1 aligns across 9 bases. The CDR3 is 14 amino acids. Germline V lookup: CDR1 SGHVS, CDR2 FQNEAQ. V dropped 1 base and J dropped 7; count of bases not matched to a gene: 2. CDR3 DNA sequence: TGTGCCAGCAGCTTAGGGGACAGGGATAATGAGCAGTTCTTC. Translated, it gives CASSLGDRDNEQFF.

As for this clone: At the DNA level, this CDR3 is encoded by other sequences in the same sample as well. V is TRBV7-3 and J is TRBJ2-2, with D hard to call. The CDR3 sequence is 13 residues long. The ends were cut back, 3 bases at V and 1 base at J, with 3 bases in the middle. Looked up from germline, CDR1 is SGHTA and CDR2 is FQGTGA. The CDR3 region has the DNA TGTGCCAGCAGCTTCCGGAACACCGGGGAGCTGTTTTTT. This encodes CASSFRNTGELFF.